These 20 T cell receptor beta chains came from one sample sequenced in a study of PD-L1 blockade in urothelial cancer. Here immunoSEQ multiplex PCR was the method, and the copy in TCRdb shows in-frame clones only, minus some. The sample yields about 93,000 clones, nearly 90% seen once. The time point: pretreatment peripheral blood. The sequencing here drew on PBMCs, taken around atezolizumab (anti-PD-L1) treatment. These receptors originate from a man between 60 and 75 years old with urothelial cancer.

CDR3 sequence (DNA): TGCGCCAGCAGTATAACTAGCGGAATCTACGAGCAGTACTTC. Translation: CASSITSGIYEQYF. This chain joins TRBV5-1 and TRBJ2-7; 8 positions match TRBD2. V shed 5 bases, J shed 3 bases, and the junction held 7 bases outside the gene matches. The CDR3 loop spans 14 amino acids. Germline assignment: CDR1 SGHRS and CDR2 YFSETQ.

This rearrangement joins TRBV19 to TRBJ2-1; TRBD1 matches at 9 bases. Germline CDR1 LNHDA, CDR2 SQIVND (reference sequence). The CDR3 has 15 amino acids. V lost 4 bases, J lost 7 bases, and 8 bases stayed unmatched. The CDR3 nucleotides read TGTGCCAGTAGTACCCCAGGACAGGGGAAAAATGAGCAGTTCTTC. It codes for CASSTPGQGKNEQFF.

This rearrangement joins TRBV19 to TRBJ1-1; the D gene is possibly TRBD1 (5 bases). Trimming left V 4 bases short and J 4 bases short, with 10 bases between. The CDR3 is 13 residues long. Germline V gene data show CDR1 as LNHDA and CDR2 as SQIVND (reference sequence). The DNA of the CDR3 is TGTGCCAGTAGTAGTACCGGGGGCACTGAAGCTTTCTTT. Its translation is CASSSTGGTEAFF.

The chain recombines TRBV5-4 with TRBJ2-1; 9 bases are a match to TRBD2. With 3 bases clipped from V and 4 bases from J, the junction kept 8 bases outside the gene matches. The CDR3 runs to 16 residues. Germline CDR1 reads SGHNT; CDR2 reads YYREEE (reference sequence). CDR3 in DNA: TGTGCCAGCAGCTCCTCTGCGGGGGGGCCATACAATGAGCAGTTCTTC. Amino acid sequence: CASSSSAGGPYNEQFF. Complete variable domain (other parts from reference TRBV5-4 and TRBJ2-1): ETGVTQSPTHLIKTRGQQVTLRCSSQSGHNTVSWYQQALGQGPQFIFQYYREEENGRGNFPPRFSGLQFPNYSSELNVNALELDDSALYLCASSSSAGGPYNEQFFGPGTRLTVL.

This clone was detected only once. The CDR3 protein is CASSPVAPGPGTQYF. CDR3 bases: TGTGCCAGCAGCCCGGTCGCTCCCGGCCCGGGGACCCAGTACTTC. This chain joins TRBV5-8 and TRBJ2-5; D is unclear. The germline V gene has CDR1 SGHTS and CDR2 YDEGEE. The CDR3 is made up of 15 amino acids. Trimming removed 4 bases from V and 7 bases from J, with 20 bases in between.

The V and J genes are TRBV6-1 and TRBJ2-5; 9 nucleotides align to TRBD1. This CDR3 is built from 13 residues. The ends lost 6 bases at V and 5 bases at J; junction bases unmatched: 4. CDR1 MNHNS and CDR2 SASEGT come from the germline V gene. CDR3 sequence: CASRWTGVETQYF. CDR3 DNA sequence: TGTGCCAGCAGATGGACAGGGGTGGAGACCCAGTACTTC.

Of note for this clone: The sample has other DNA sequences that encode this CDR3 too. The V gene is TRBV9, the J gene TRBJ2-3; 7 bases match TRBD2. V gave up 0 bases and J gave up 0 bases; unmatched junction bases: 4. The germline V gene has CDR1 SGDLS and CDR2 YYNGEE. The CDR3 contains 16 residues. CDR3 loop: CASSVGASGSTDTQYF. CDR3 nucleotides: TGTGCCAGCAGCGTAGGGGCTAGCGGTAGCACAGATACGCAGTATTTT. The variable domain in full, completed from reference TRBV9 and TRBJ2-3, reads DSGVTQTPKHLITATGQRVTLRCSPRSGDLSVYWYQQSLDQGLQFLIQYYNGEERAKGNILERFSAQQFPDLHSELNLSSLELGDSALYFCASSVGASGSTDTQYFGPGTRLTVL.

A few counts support this clone. The chain joins TRBV7-9 to TRBJ1-1; the D is unclear. This CDR3 comprises 13 residues. Trimming stripped 2 bases from V and 3 bases from J, with 7 bases between. CDR1 and CDR2 (germline): SEHNR, FQNEAQ (reference sequence). The DNA of the CDR3 is TGTGCCAGCAGCTTAAACAGAGACACTGAAGCTTTCTTT. It codes for CASSLNRDTEAFF.

The genes are TRBV7-2 and TRBJ2-7; D might be TRBD1 (5 bases). The V and J ends lost 5 bases and 2 bases respectively, with 13 bases between them. Looked up from germline, CDR1 is SGHTA and CDR2 is FQGNSA. The CDR3 consists of 14 residues. The CDR3 bases are TGTGCCAGCAGCCCAGGGCCAGGCCCCTACGAGCAGTACTTC. This sequence encodes CASSPGPGPYEQYF.

The gene calls are TRBV6-6 and TRBJ2-3; TRBD2 matches at 11 bases. There are 12 residues in the CDR3. Looked up from germline, CDR1 is MNHNY and CDR2 is SVGAGI (reference sequence). V lost 8 bases to trimming and J lost 5 bases; unmatched junction nucleotides: 0. The CDR3 sequence is CASLAGGDTQYF. CDR3 nucleotide sequence: TGTGCCAGCCTAGCGGGAGGAGATACGCAGTATTTT.

J is TRBJ1-4 and V is TRBV2, with TRBD1 matching 8 bases. Germline CDR1 reads SNHLY; CDR2 reads FYNNEI. Unmatched junction bases numbered 11, after V lost 6 bases and J lost 8 bases. The CDR3 contains 15 residues. CDR3 coding DNA: TGTGCCAGCAGGGATCAGGGGGCCCAGGGCGAAAAACTGTTTTTT. Protein sequence: CASRDQGAQGEKLFF.

V and J are TRBV30 and TRBJ2-1; no clear D gene. The CDR3 covers 12 residues. The V gene lost 1 base and the J gene lost 4 bases, with 5 bases spanning the gap. In germline, CDR1 is GTSNPN, CDR2 SVGIG (reference sequence). CDR3 nucleotide sequence: TGTGCCTGGAGTGGTCTTTACAATGAGCAGTTCTTC. Translated: CAWSGLYNEQFF.

The chain combines TRBV6-4 with TRBJ1-2; the match to TRBD1 covers 9 bases. The J segment lost 1 base and the V segment lost 6 bases, leaving 6 bases of the junction unmatched. The CDR3 runs 15 residues. From germline, CDR1 is MRHNA and CDR2 SNTAGT. CDR3 DNA: TGTGCCAGCAGCCCTGGGACAGGGAGTAACTATGGCTACACCTTC. Its protein is CASSPGTGSNYGYTF.

The CDR3 coding sequence is TGTGCCAGCAGTGGTGGGCTAGCGGGAGGCTCGTTCTACGAGCAGTACTTC. Its protein is CASSGGLAGGSFYEQYF. The chain combines TRBV2 with TRBJ2-7; the match to TRBD2 covers 11 bases. From germline, CDR1 is SNHLY and CDR2 FYNNEI. Trimming removed 4 bases from V and 3 bases from J; junction bases left unmatched: 11. The CDR3 length is 17 residues.

This clone was observed once. The rearrangement joins TRBV5-1 to TRBJ1-1, with D possibly matching TRBD1 (5 bases). CDR3 size: 17 residues. V was cut by 0 bases and J by 0 bases, with 15 bases left in between. CDR1 and CDR2 from the germline V gene are SGHRS and YFSETQ. The CDR3 DNA is TGCGCCAGCAGCTTGGCGGGGGGGTGGGGTCTGAACACTGAAGCTTTCTTT. It encodes CASSLAGGWGLNTEAFF.

The chain links TRBV5-1 to TRBJ2-1; 7 bases are a match to TRBD1. The CDR3 extends over 15 amino acids. Germline lookup yields CDR1 SGHRS and CDR2 YFSETQ. Germline trimming cut 7 bases from V and 0 bases from J; bases unmatched to any gene: 7. The CDR3 nucleotides are TGCGCCAGCTTCCCCGGGACAGACTCCTACAATGAGCAGTTCTTC. It yields the protein CASFPGTDSYNEQFF.

The chain employs TRBV19 and TRBJ2-2; 8 bases fit TRBD1. CDR1 is LNHDA, CDR2 SQIVND, per germline (reference sequence). Germline trimming cut 4 bases from V and 1 base from J; bases unmatched to any gene: 2. The CDR3 covers 15 residues. CDR3 loop: CASSTRGLNTGELFF. CDR3 nucleotides: TGTGCCAGTAGTACCAGGGGGCTGAACACCGGGGAGCTGTTTTTT.

V and J are TRBV5-1 and TRBJ2-3, with 8 nucleotides matching TRBD1. Unmatched junction bases numbered 3, after V lost 4 bases and J lost 2 bases. Per the germline V gene, CDR1 is SGHRS and CDR2 is YFSETQ. The CDR3 runs to 14 residues. For the CDR3, the DNA is TGCGCCAGCAGCCTGGGACAGGACACAGATACGCAGTATTTT. This translates into CASSLGQDTDTQYF.

The rearrangement joins TRBV4-1 to TRBJ2-7, with a weak D call TRBD2 (5 bases). There are 16 residues in the CDR3. Trimming left V 0 bases short and J 6 bases short, with 18 bases between. Germline-derived CDR1 and CDR2 are MGHRA and YSYEKL. The CDR3 sequence is CASSQDPTLRAGEQYF. The CDR3 coding sequence is TGCGCCAGCAGCCAAGATCCCACCCTAAGGGCGGGCGAGCAGTACTTC.

The CDR3 sequence is CASSLGAGNEKLFF. The CDR3 DNA reads as TGTGCCAGCAGCTTAGGGGCAGGGAATGAAAAACTGTTTTTT. This rearrangement joins TRBV7-6 to TRBJ1-4, with a tentative D call TRBD1 (5 bases). The CDR3 runs to 14 residues. Germline V CDR1 and CDR2: SGHVS, FNYEAQ. V lost 1 base to trimming and J lost 5 bases, with 8 bases between them.